What follows describes a single TCR beta chain. The CDR3 sequence is 14 residues long. Trimming stripped 4 bases from V and 7 bases from J, with 15 bases between. CDR1 and CDR2 (germline): SGHDT, YYEEEE. Per the authors' pipeline: Reference gene primer amplification in the assay estimated nucleated cell counts. Produced via immunoSEQ multiplex PCR; TCRdb's table is partial and in-frame only. That table gives V, J and clone size, and the DNA gave D and trimming. The sample contains 400,000 to 450,000 clones, 86% of which appear only once. The source of the sample is a study of blood T cell repertoires in COVID-19. Study in general: T cells, B-cell-depleted T cells, or PBMCs supplied cDNA or gDNA.

The gene calls are TRBV5-6 and TRBJ1-5; tentative D call: TRBD1 (5 bases). This receptor was taken from a young woman with active or convalescent COVID-19. Sequencing was carried out using peripheral blood. This CDR3 reads CASSALGVEQPQHF. DNA for the CDR3: TGTGCCAGCAGCGCCCTAGGGGTCGAACAGCCCCAGCATTTT.